This entry features one T cell receptor beta chain sequence. The CDR3 extends over 11 amino acids. Germline CDR1 reads DFQATT; CDR2 reads SNEGSKA (reference sequence). V dropped 5 bases and J dropped 4; count of bases not matched to a gene: 2. Produced via immunoSEQ multiplex PCR; TCRdb's table is partial and in-frame only. The repertoire includes 130,000 or so clones, approximately 93% of them detected once, and 6.2% sits in the top ten. The data were obtained in a study of T cell changes during pregnancy in multiple sclerosis. The clonotype originates from a female donor with multiple sclerosis, enrolled in a pregnancy study. The specimen was peripheral blood, collected before pregnancy. The chain links TRBV20-1 to TRBJ2-7, with 7 nucleotides matching TRBD1. The CDR3 region has the DNA TGCAGTGCTCAGACAGGGTACGAGCAGTACTTC. This codes for CSAQTGYEQYF.